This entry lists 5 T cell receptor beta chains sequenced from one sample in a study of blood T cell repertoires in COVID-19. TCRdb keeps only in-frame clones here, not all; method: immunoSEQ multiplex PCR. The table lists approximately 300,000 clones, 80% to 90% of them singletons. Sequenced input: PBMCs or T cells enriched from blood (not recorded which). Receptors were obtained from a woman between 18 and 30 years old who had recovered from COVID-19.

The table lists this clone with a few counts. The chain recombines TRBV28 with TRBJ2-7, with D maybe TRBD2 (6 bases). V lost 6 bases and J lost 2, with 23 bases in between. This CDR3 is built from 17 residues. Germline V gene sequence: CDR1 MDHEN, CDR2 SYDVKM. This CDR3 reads CASRSLPGAGGAYEQYF. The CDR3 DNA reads TGTGCCAGCAGATCCCTCCCCGGGGCCGGGGGAGCCTACGAGCAGTACTTC.

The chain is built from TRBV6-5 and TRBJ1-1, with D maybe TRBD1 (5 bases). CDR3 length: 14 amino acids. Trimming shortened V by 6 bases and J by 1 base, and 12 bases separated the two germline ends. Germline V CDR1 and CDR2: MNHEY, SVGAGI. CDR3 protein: CASSPRQTNTEAFF. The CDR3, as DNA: TGTGCCAGCAGCCCCCGACAGACGAACACTGAAGCTTTCTTT.

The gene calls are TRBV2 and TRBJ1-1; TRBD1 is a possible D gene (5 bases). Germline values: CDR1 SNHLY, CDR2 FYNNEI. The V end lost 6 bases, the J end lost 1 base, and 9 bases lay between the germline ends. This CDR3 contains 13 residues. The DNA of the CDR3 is TGTGCCAGCAGGGGACTCCCGAACACTGAAGCTTTCTTT. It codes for CASRGLPNTEAFF.

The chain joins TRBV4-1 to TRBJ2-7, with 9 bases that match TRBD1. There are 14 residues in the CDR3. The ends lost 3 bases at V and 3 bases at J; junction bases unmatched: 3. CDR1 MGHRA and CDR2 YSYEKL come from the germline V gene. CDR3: CASSHGTGLYEQYF. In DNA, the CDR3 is TGCGCCAGCAGCCACGGGACAGGGCTCTACGAGCAGTACTTC.

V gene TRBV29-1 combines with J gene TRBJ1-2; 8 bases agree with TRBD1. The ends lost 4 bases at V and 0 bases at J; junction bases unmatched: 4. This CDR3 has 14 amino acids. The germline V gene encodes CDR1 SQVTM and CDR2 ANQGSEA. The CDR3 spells CSVGTGRSNYGYTF. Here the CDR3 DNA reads TGCAGCGTTGGGACAGGGAGGTCTAACTATGGCTACACCTTC.